This T cell receptor beta chain was recovered during a study of blood T cell repertoires in COVID-19. V was pared by 7 bases and J by 4 bases, with 9 bases of the junction left unmatched. CDR1 is MNHEY, CDR2 SVGAGI, per germline. This CDR3 has 15 residues. This clone was found a few times. Seattle's enrolled individuals joined amid active infection and were then monitored longitudinally. Sequencing used immunoSEQ multiplex PCR; TCRdb keeps in-frame clones, though not all of them. In the table there are 250,000 or so clones, around 88% of which are singletons. The material sequenced was peripheral blood. The V and J genes are TRBV6-5 and TRBJ2-5, with TRBD2 matching over 10 bases. The origin of this receptor is a woman between 25 and 40 years old with COVID-19, enrolled during active disease. The CDR3 is CASTRGTSGAETQYF. CDR3 DNA sequence: TGTGCCAGCACCAGGGGAACTAGCGGGGCAGAGACCCAGTACTTC.